This T cell receptor (beta chain) is from a study of shared clonotypes between healthy human individuals. V lost 7 bases and J lost 5; bases outside the gene matches: 6. Germline assignment: CDR1 LNHDA and CDR2 SQIVND (reference sequence). This CDR3 region has 14 residues. In replicate PCRs of sorted subsets, around 200 ng DNA, approximately 30,000 T cell genomes, was used. This table comes from immunoSEQ multiplex PCR, and its TCRdb copy is limited to in-frame clones, with some not included. The sample holds a few million clones, around 94% seen once. Notes on the study in general: The authors sampled blood alone, and tissue repertoires likely differ.

Within Nashville, Tennessee resided all donors, each a Caucasian adult. For this clone: Its antigen is not identified.

This TCR was sampled from a man aged 18 to 29 in good health. The chain joins TRBV19 to TRBJ2-2; 8 bases match TRBD1. Sequenced: naive CD4+ T cells sorted from blood. Regarding subset: CD45RA+ positively selected. The CDR3 DNA sequence: TGTGCCAGTATCCGGACAGGGCGAACCGGGGAGCTGTTTTTT. Its protein product is CASIRTGRTGELFF.